These 21 T cell receptor beta chains were sequenced from one sample in a study of T-cell memory formation after mild COVID-19. MiXCR, run by TCRdb on the 5' RACE reads, gives a single entry per CDR3 protein. The sample shows approximately 170,000 distinct CDR3 sequences, over 10% of them seen only once. What was sequenced was PBMCs or a T cell subset sorted from them (not recorded which). Receptors were obtained from a man aged 18 to 29 who had mild COVID-19 (a few samples of this study predate the infection). Cell type and time point are not known.

The chain employs TRBV20-1 and TRBJ2-3; TRBD2 matches 11 bases. The CDR3 is 15 residues long. Germline loops: CDR1 DFQATT, CDR2 SNEGSKA (reference sequence). With 0 bases clipped from V and 6 bases from J, the junction kept 5 bases outside the gene matches. Here the CDR3 reads CSARDVAGGPDTQYF. The CDR3 DNA reads TGCAGTGCTAGAGATGTAGCGGGGGGGCCTGATACGCAGTATTTT.

This clonotype was detected a few times. The chain is built from TRBV4-3 and TRBJ1-2, with TRBD1 matching over 9 bases. This CDR3 spans 15 amino acids. Germline V CDR1 and CDR2: LGHNA, YSLEER. Trimming cost V 0 bases and J 4 bases; bases outside gene matches: 3. The DNA for the CDR3 is TGCGCCAGCAGCCAAGATCGGGACAGGGCCTATGGCTACACCTTC. Translated: CASSQDRDRAYGYTF.

This clonotype appeared a few times. V gene TRBV29-1 combines with J gene TRBJ1-6, with TRBD1 as a possible D gene (5 bases). With 8 bases removed from V and 10 bases from J, the gap between germline ends came to 15 bases. The CDR3 is 12 amino acids. The germline V gene encodes CDR1 SQVTM and CDR2 ANQGSEA. Here the CDR3 DNA reads TGCAGCCCTCCTCAGGGAAGCTCACCCCTCCACTTT. Amino acids: CSPPQGSSPLHF.

This clonotype has only a few counts. The chain uses TRBV5-1 and TRBJ1-2, with D possibly TRBD1 on 6 matching bases. Germline CDR1 and CDR2: SGHRS and YFSETQ. V was trimmed by 4 bases and J by 9 bases, leaving 13 bases between them. The CDR3 contains 12 residues. CDR3 DNA: TGCGCCAGCAGCCAAAATTGGGACAGCTACACCTTC. Protein product: CASSQNWDSYTF.

The J gene is TRBJ1-5, the V gene TRBV20-1, with TRBD1 identical over 9 bases. The ends lost 3 bases at V and 5 bases at J; junction bases unmatched: 5. Looked up from germline, CDR1 is DFQATT and CDR2 is SNEGSKA (reference sequence). The CDR3 is made up of 14 amino acids. CDR3 in amino acids: CSASVGQGYQPQHF. The CDR3 DNA reads as TGCAGTGCTAGTGTGGGACAGGGATATCAGCCCCAGCATTTT.

This clonotype showed up just once. This rearrangement joins TRBV11-2 to TRBJ1-1; D gene uncertain. The ends were cut back, 0 bases at V and 1 base at J, with 12 bases in the middle. The CDR3 extends over 16 amino acids. CDR1 is SGHAT, CDR2 FQNNGV, per germline. The CDR3 protein is CASSLDRVRQNTEAFF. DNA for the CDR3: TGTGCCAGCAGCTTAGATCGAGTGAGGCAGAACACTGAAGCTTTCTTT.

This clonotype was recorded a few times. This sequence joins TRBV12-3 or TRBV12-4 and TRBJ1-5, with D hard to call. The CDR3 contains 13 residues. With 5 bases removed from V and 2 bases from J, the gap between germline ends came to 7 bases. This CDR3 reads CASSGDGNQPQHF. The CDR3 DNA reads TGTGCCAGCAGTGGGGATGGCAATCAGCCCCAGCATTTT.

The sample holds a few counts of this clonotype. The rearrangement joins TRBV4-2 to TRBJ2-1, with TRBD2 as a possible D gene (5 bases). V was pared by 3 bases and J by 10 bases, with 10 bases between. Looked up from germline, CDR1 is LGHNA and CDR2 is YNFKEQ. The CDR3 totals 12 residues. The CDR3 here is CASSQSSGEQFF. DNA for the CDR3: TGTGCCAGCAGCCAGTCTTCGGGGGAGCAGTTCTTC.

V usage is TRBV6-5 and J usage is TRBJ2-2; no definite D call. Per germline, CDR1 MNHEY and CDR2 SVGAGI. The CDR3 is made up of 13 amino acids. Trimming took off 7 bases at V and 1 base at J, with 7 bases between the two ends. DNA of the CDR3: TGTGCCAGCAATCCGGGGAACACCGGGGAGCTGTTTTTT. It codes for CASNPGNTGELFF.

Only a few counts were recorded for this clonotype. This chain uses TRBV6-5 with TRBJ1-5; a possible D gene is TRBD1 (5 bases). Germline values: CDR1 MNHEY, CDR2 SVGAGI. This CDR3 region has 14 residues. The V end was cut by 6 bases, the J end by 7 bases, with 16 bases between. DNA of the CDR3: TGTGCCAGCAGCGAAGGGACCGGGGCCCAGCCCCAGCATTTT. Translated, it gives CASSEGTGAQPQHF.

The CDR3 DNA sequence: TGTGCCAGCAGCTTACCCGACAGGCTTGGGGGTGGCTACACCTTC. Encoded protein: CASSLPDRLGGGYTF. V is TRBV7-9 and J is TRBJ1-2, with D perhaps matching TRBD1 (6 bases). The CDR3 is made up of 15 amino acids. Trimming removed 2 bases from V and 7 bases from J, with 17 bases in between. From germline, CDR1 is SEHNR and CDR2 FQNEAQ (reference sequence).

V and J are TRBV5-1 and TRBJ1-4; 9 bases align to TRBD1. This CDR3 has 16 amino acids. Germline assignment: CDR1 SGHRS and CDR2 YFSETQ. V trimming: 3 bases; J trimming: 12 bases; junction bases outside the gene matches: 15. The DNA for the CDR3 is TGCGCCAGCAGCTCCCCCCGTACAGGGGGCCCCCCGGAACTGTTTTTT. Protein product: CASSSPRTGGPPELFF.

The chain couples TRBV18 to TRBJ1-5; D possibly corresponds to TRBD1 (6 bases). In germline, CDR1 is KGHSH, CDR2 LQKENI. This CDR3 spans 15 amino acids. V was pared by 4 bases and J by 3 bases, with 13 bases between. The CDR3 is CASSQGGANNQPQHF. CDR3 DNA sequence: TGTGCCAGCTCACAAGGGGGGGCCAACAATCAGCCCCAGCATTTT.

The rearrangement joins TRBV7-9 to TRBJ2-7, with a possible D match to TRBD1 (6 bases). The germline gives CDR1 SEHNR, CDR2 FQNEAQ (reference sequence). With 3 bases removed from V and 4 bases from J, the gap between germline ends came to 16 bases. The CDR3 runs 15 residues. As DNA, the CDR3 is TGTGCCAGCAGCTTTGGACAGCCAAACTCTTACGAGCAGTACTTC. Its translation: CASSFGQPNSYEQYF.

V and J are TRBV6-5 and TRBJ2-3; 10 bases map to TRBD1. V lost 5 bases and J lost 0; bases outside the gene matches: 2. The germline V gene has CDR1 MNHEY and CDR2 SVGAGI. This CDR3 has 15 amino acids. CDR3 DNA sequence: TGTGCCAGCAGTGGGACAGGGGTTAGCACAGATACGCAGTATTTT. This sequence encodes CASSGTGVSTDTQYF.

This clonotype was seen ten or more times. CDR3 sequence reads: CASSLTFRGDEQYF. The CDR3 DNA sequence: TGTGCCAGCAGCCTCACTTTCCGGGGTGACGAGCAGTACTTC. This chain links TRBV12-3 or TRBV12-4 with TRBJ2-7; D is possibly TRBD2 (5 bases). The V end was cut by 6 bases, the J end by 5 bases, with 17 bases between. The CDR3 spans 14 residues.

The chain combines TRBV4-3 with TRBJ2-7; 11 nucleotides match TRBD1. Germline V gene lookup returns CDR1 LGHNA and CDR2 YSLEER. The length of the CDR3 is 19 residues. With V trimmed by 1 base and J by 2 bases, 13 bases remained unmatched. CDR3: CASSQAILGGTGGAYEQYF. Here the CDR3 DNA reads TGCGCCAGCAGCCAAGCTATCTTGGGAGGGACAGGGGGGGCCTACGAGCAGTACTTC.

The gene calls are TRBV6-5 and TRBJ2-5, with TRBD1 matching 7 bases. This CDR3 spans 14 amino acids. J was trimmed by 1 base and V by 7 bases; bases with no gene match: 6. Germline assignment: CDR1 MNHEY and CDR2 SVGAGI. The CDR3 sequence is CASKGRQGQETQYF. The CDR3 DNA follows: TGTGCCAGCAAAGGTCGACAGGGCCAAGAGACCCAGTACTTC.

The chain carries TRBV4-1 and TRBJ2-2; 8 bases agree with TRBD2. Germline V lookup: CDR1 MGHRA, CDR2 YSYEKL. V shed 5 bases and J 4 bases; nucleotides not matched to a gene: 6. The CDR3 extends over 15 amino acids. The CDR3, as DNA: TGCGCCAGCAGCAATAGCGGGGTGGGCACCGGGGAGCTGTTTTTT. This translates into CASSNSGVGTGELFF.

The chain carries TRBV4-2 and TRBJ1-2, with D tentatively TRBD1 (5 bases). The length of the CDR3 is 14 residues. CDR1 is LGHNA, CDR2 YNFKEQ, per germline. The V gene lost 3 bases and the J gene lost 5 bases, with 13 bases spanning the gap. CDR3 sequence reads: CASSQLSAGYGYTF. In DNA form, the CDR3 reads TGTGCCAGCAGCCAGCTCTCGGCAGGGTATGGCTACACCTTC.

There are a few counts of this clonotype. The J gene is TRBJ1-4, the V gene TRBV6-2 or TRBV6-3; 8 positions match TRBD1. V gave up 2 bases and J gave up 7 bases; unmatched junction bases: 6. CDR1 is MNHEY, CDR2 SVGEGT, per germline. CDR3 length: 15 amino acids. In nucleotides, the CDR3 is TGTGCCAGCAGTTACGGGGGACAGGCGCGTGAAAAACTGTTTTTT. Amino acids: CASSYGGQAREKLFF.